This record looks at one TCR beta chain sequence and its context. Its antigen remains unidentified. Base quality data are lacking; no much larger clone is found one base away. These data are taken from a study of cytotoxic CD8 clonotypes in ibrutinib-treated CLL (TCRdb year 2021). In terms of the full investigation: The cohort was composed of 11 relapsed/refractory and approximately 16 treatment-naive patients; IGHV unmutated status was identified in roughly 17 patients. Responses were partial in roughly 24 patients and complete in 2; after median around 66 months follow-up, some 15 stayed in remission and roughly twelve progressed. Response samples were taken after a median of approximately 13 months on treatment, ranging from about 6 to 36 months. An average of about 250,000 productive templates and some 100,000 productive rearrangements was obtained per sample. Of the 86 participants in the trial, approximately 26 had longitudinal samples available. Cryopreserved peripheral blood mononuclear cells were obtained prior to treatment, at the time of response, and at either disease progression or sustained remission.

V is clipped by 6 bases and J by 8 bases, and the sequence between their germline boundaries is 21 bases long. Spanning cysteine to phenylalanine, the CDR3 consists of 15 amino acids. Solely the CDR3 DNA is kept, with 45 bases framed from the first base. Taken from the germline V gene, the CDR1 and CDR2 loops are SGHDT and YYEEEE. For TCR beta library preparation, approximately 1.9 micrograms of genomic DNA was extracted from cryopreserved PBMCs. Longitudinal blood samples from CLL patients on ibrutinib monotherapy underwent high-throughput TCR beta sequencing. The patients were enrolled in a single-center, open-label phase 2 trial of ibrutinib monotherapy. General conclusions and limits of the study: Public clonotypes were rare and either contracted or stayed stable during treatment, and the rise in clonality at ibrutinib response reflected the expansion of private clonotypes. Clonality increased at ibrutinib response, stayed stable in sustained remission, and fell back toward baseline at progression. Sampling times were not matched between patients in sustained remission and patients whose disease was progressing, and lymph node repertoires were not examined. Baseline clonality was found to be higher than that of age-matched healthy donors and was strongly correlated with circulating CD8+ T-cell counts.

Each clonotype received, on average, around 9.6x coverage in deep resolution sequencing performed on a MiSeq, where the target depth lay between 1 in 1 million and 1 in 200,000 T cells. The immunoSEQ hsTCRB Kit was used to generate TCR beta libraries. In the source study's methods: The data were analyzed with ImmunoSEQ Analyzer and ImmunoSEQ Data Assistant, and V, D and J gene assignments followed IMGT definitions. Clonality, with values ranging from 0 to 1, was calculated as one minus the normalized Shannon entropy of productive rearrangement frequencies. Public clonotype analysis was restricted to overrepresented clonotypes comprising at least 0.05% of each patient's repertoire. Repertoires from some 14 age-matched healthy donors in immuneACCESS were used as clonality controls. TCRdb re-hosts the immuneACCESS table, in-frame sequences only. Its copies lack some clones; in the studies checked, an unresolved V gene accounts for under half of them, and the cause for the rest is not known. The D gene and trimming were derived from the DNA, and the V and J assignments and clone size from that table. In this sample the table shows about 22,000 clones, around four fifths of which occur a single time. Together, the top ten hold more than 7.5% of the sample.

The sequencing used PBMCs, collected before ibrutinib treatment. The V gene is TRBV5-6 and the J gene is TRBJ2-1, with the D gene possibly TRBD1 or TRBD2, each one fitting 5 bases. The TCR originated in a human donor with chronic lymphocytic leukemia. The CDR3 loop reads CASNLGTSLVYEQFF. The nucleotide sequence reads TGTGCCAGCAACTTAGGGACCTCGCTGGTTTATGAGCAGTTCTTC.